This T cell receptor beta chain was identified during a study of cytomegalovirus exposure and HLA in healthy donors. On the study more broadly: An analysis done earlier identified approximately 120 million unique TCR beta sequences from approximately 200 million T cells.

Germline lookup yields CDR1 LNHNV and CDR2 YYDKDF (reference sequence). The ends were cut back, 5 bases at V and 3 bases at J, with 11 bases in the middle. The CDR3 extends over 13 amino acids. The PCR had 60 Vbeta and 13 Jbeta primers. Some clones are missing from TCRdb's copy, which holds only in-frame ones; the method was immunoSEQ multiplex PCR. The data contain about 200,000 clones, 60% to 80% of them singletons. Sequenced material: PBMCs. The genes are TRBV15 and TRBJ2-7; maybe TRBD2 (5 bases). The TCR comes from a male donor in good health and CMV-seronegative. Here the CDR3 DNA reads TGTGCCACCAGCGGGAGAACTCGCTACGAGCAGTACTTC. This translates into CATSGRTRYEQYF. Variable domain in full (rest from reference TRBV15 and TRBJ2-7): DAMVIQNPRYQVTQFGKPVTLSCSQTLNHNVMYWYQQKSSQAPKLLFHYYDKDFNNEADTPDNFQSRRPNTSFCFLDIRSPGLGDTAMYLCATSGRTRYEQYFGPGTRLTVT.